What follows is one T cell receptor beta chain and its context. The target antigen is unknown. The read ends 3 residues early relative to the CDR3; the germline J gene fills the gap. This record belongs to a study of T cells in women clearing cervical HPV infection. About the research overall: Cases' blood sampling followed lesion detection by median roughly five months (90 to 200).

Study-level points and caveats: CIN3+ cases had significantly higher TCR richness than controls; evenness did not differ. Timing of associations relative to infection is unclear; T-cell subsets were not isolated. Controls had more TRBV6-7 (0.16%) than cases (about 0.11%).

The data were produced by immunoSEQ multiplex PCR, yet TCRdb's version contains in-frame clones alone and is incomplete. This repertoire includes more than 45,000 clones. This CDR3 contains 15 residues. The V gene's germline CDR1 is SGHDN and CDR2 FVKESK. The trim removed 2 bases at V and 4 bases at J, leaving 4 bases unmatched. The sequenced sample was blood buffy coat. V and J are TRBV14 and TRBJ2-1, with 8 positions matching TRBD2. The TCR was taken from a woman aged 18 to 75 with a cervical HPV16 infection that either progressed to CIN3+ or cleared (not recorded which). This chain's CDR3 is CASSQTGLGYNEQFF. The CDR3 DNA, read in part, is TGTGCCAGCAGCCAAACGGGACTAGGATACAATGAG. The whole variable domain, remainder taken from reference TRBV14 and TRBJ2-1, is EAGVTQFPSHSVIEKGQTVTLRCDPISGHDNLYWYRRVMGKEIKFLLHFVKESKQDESGMPNNRFLAERTGGTYSTLKVQPAELEDSGVYFCASSQTGLGYNEQFFGPGTRLTVL.